These 18 T cell receptor beta chains came from one sample sequenced in a study of blood T cell repertoires in COVID-19. Only in-frame clones appear in the TCRdb table, and some are missing; sequencing was by immunoSEQ multiplex PCR. Counted here are roughly 290,000 clones, roughly 85% occurring once; the ten biggest clones make up approximately 5.7%. The source material was PBMCs or T cells enriched from blood (not recorded which). Every receptor here comes from a middle-aged woman who had recovered from COVID-19.

This clone came up once. V gene TRBV5-6 combines with J gene TRBJ1-1, with TRBD1 matching over 10 bases. The CDR3 runs 15 residues. The germline V gene encodes CDR1 SGHDT and CDR2 YYEEEE. Losses at the gene ends were 2 bases for V and 4 bases for J; bases not matched to a gene: 5. CDR3 region: CASSFRDRGLTEAFF. DNA for the CDR3: TGTGCCAGCAGCTTTAGAGACAGGGGGCTCACTGAAGCTTTCTTT.

This clone occurred once. V and J are TRBV7-2 and TRBJ2-5; TRBD2 is a possible D gene (5 bases). Trimming pared 4 bases from V and 1 base from J, leaving 7 bases between. CDR3 length: 13 amino acids. CDR1 and CDR2 from the germline V gene are SGHTA and FQGNSA. DNA of the CDR3: TGTGCCAGCAGCTCTAGCATCCAAGAGACCCAGTACTTC. Residues: CASSSSIQETQYF.

The rearrangement uses TRBV30 and TRBJ2-7, with TRBD2 as a possible D gene (5 bases). CDR3 size: 14 residues. Trimming took 2 bases from V and 2 from J, leaving 13 bases between them. CDR1 is GTSNPN and CDR2 is SVGIG in the germline V gene (reference sequence). The CDR3 sequence is CAWSWGASPYEQYF. The DNA for the CDR3 is TGTGCCTGGAGTTGGGGAGCGAGTCCCTACGAGCAGTACTTC.

This rearrangement joins TRBV5-1 to TRBJ1-1; 7 bases line up with TRBD1. Per germline, CDR1 SGHRS and CDR2 YFSETQ. This CDR3 spans 15 amino acids. J lost 2 bases, V lost 0 bases, and 4 bases had no gene match. CDR3 DNA: TGCGCCAGCAGCTTGGGACAGGGCCTTAACACTGAAGCTTTCTTT. Its protein is CASSLGQGLNTEAFF. The full variable domain, with the rest looked up from reference TRBV5-1 and TRBJ1-1, is KAGVTQTPRYLIKTRGQQVTLSCSPISGHRSVSWYQQTPGQGLQFLFEYFSETQRNKGNFPGRFSGRQFSNSRSEMNVSTLELGDSALYLCASSLGQGLNTEAFFGQGTRLTVV.

This chain links TRBV15 with TRBJ1-2; no reliable D call. Trimming took off 0 bases at V and 5 bases at J, with 13 bases between the two ends. The CDR3 is 15 residues long. The germline gives CDR1 LNHNV, CDR2 YYDKDF (reference sequence). CDR3 protein: CATSREFGSLYGYTF. In DNA, the CDR3 is TGTGCCACCAGCAGAGAGTTCGGTTCGCTGTATGGCTACACCTTC.

The chain couples TRBV3-1 (or the pseudogene TRBV3-2) to TRBJ2-1, with 9 bases aligning to TRBD2. There are 13 residues in the CDR3. Germline V gene sequence: CDR1 LGHDT, CDR2 YNNKEL (reference sequence). The ends lost 7 bases at V and 5 bases at J; junction bases unmatched: 3. CDR3 sequence (DNA): TGTGCCAGCACTCTAGCGGGAAACAATGAGCAGTTCTTC. It is translated as CASTLAGNNEQFF.

V gene TRBV9 combines with J gene TRBJ2-3, with 8 nucleotides matching TRBD2. The V and J ends lost 2 bases and 2 bases, in that order; junction bases with no gene match: 10. Germline values: CDR1 SGDLS, CDR2 YYNGEE. The CDR3 is 17 amino acids. In nucleotides, the CDR3 is TGTGCCAGCAGCGTCCTTAGCGGGACATACGTCACAGATACGCAGTATTTT. Residues: CASSVLSGTYVTDTQYF. Supplemented by reference TRBV9 and TRBJ2-3, the full variable domain reads DSGVTQTPKHLITATGQRVTLRCSPRSGDLSVYWYQQSLDQGLQFLIQYYNGEERAKGNILERFSAQQFPDLHSELNLSSLELGDSALYFCASSVLSGTYVTDTQYFGPGTRLTVL.

This clone was counted a few times. V usage is TRBV5-1 and J usage is TRBJ2-2; a possible D gene is TRBD1 (5 bases). There are 13 residues in the CDR3. Germline lookup yields CDR1 SGHRS and CDR2 YFSETQ. V was shortened by 5 bases and J by 1 base, with 6 bases between the two germline ends. CDR3 sequence (DNA): TGCGCCAGCAGTCAGGGGAACACCGGGGAGCTGTTTTTT. Encoded protein: CASSQGNTGELFF.

The rearrangement joins TRBV7-9 to TRBJ2-5, with D possibly being TRBD2 (6 bases). Trimming shortened V by 0 bases and J by 5 bases, and 13 bases separated the two germline ends. The CDR3 covers 15 residues. CDR1 and CDR2 from the germline V gene are SEHNR and FQNEAQ (reference sequence). The chain's CDR3 is CASSLAGVGSETQYF. The CDR3 DNA reads as TGTGCCAGCAGCTTAGCGGGGGTCGGGAGTGAGACCCAGTACTTC.

This clone was seen once. The rearrangement joins TRBV10-2 to TRBJ1-3, with D unclear. Deletions cut 8 bases from V and 0 bases from J, with 8 bases between. This CDR3 spans 13 amino acids. Germline V gene lookup returns CDR1 WSHSY and CDR2 SAAADI. Here the CDR3 DNA reads TGCGCCAGCTGTCTAAGCTCTGGAAACACCATATATTTT. Amino acids: CASCLSSGNTIYF.

The chain joins TRBV5-6 to TRBJ2-2; TRBD1 is a possible D gene (6 bases). The CDR3 length is 17 residues. CDR1 is SGHDT, CDR2 YYEEEE, per germline. Trimming left V 4 bases short and J 0 bases short, with 16 bases between. CDR3 in amino acids: CASSRTVGGPNTGELFF. As DNA, the CDR3 is TGTGCCAGCAGCCGAACCGTTGGGGGCCCGAACACCGGGGAGCTGTTTTTT.

This chain links TRBV21-1 with TRBJ2-3; the D segment call TRBD2 is taken from the table without a DNA check. TRBV21-1 is listed as a pseudogene. The CDR3 loop spans 11 amino acids. This CDR3 reads CAREREYTQYF. CDR3 sequence (DNA): TGTGCCAGGGAGCGGGAATATACGCAGTATTTT.

DNA of the CDR3: TGTGCCAGCAGTTTTACGGGACTAGATACGCAGTATTTT. Amino acids: CASSFTGLDTQYF. The chain carries TRBV12-3 or TRBV12-4 and TRBJ2-3; possibly TRBD2 for D (6 bases). V lost 3 bases, J lost 5 bases, and 9 bases lay in between. The CDR3 is 13 amino acids.

This clone was seen just once. The J gene is TRBJ2-7, the V gene TRBV18; possible D gene TRBD2, 6 bases. The length of the CDR3 is 16 residues. Between the trimmed V and J ends, which lost 4 bases and 5 bases, there was a span of 21 bases. Germline V gives CDR1 KGHSH, CDR2 LQKENI. The CDR3 bases are TGTGCCAGCTCACAGAACCGAGCTGGAGCTAGCGACGAGCAGTACTTC. It is translated as CASSQNRAGASDEQYF.

The genes are TRBV4-3 and TRBJ2-7, with TRBD1 as a possible D gene (6 bases). CDR3 length: 16 amino acids. Trimming cost V 0 bases and J 2 bases, with 14 bases left between them. Germline V gives CDR1 LGHNA, CDR2 YSLEER. The CDR3 loop reads CASSQDPEDSPYEQYF. In nucleotides, the CDR3 is TGCGCCAGCAGCCAAGATCCGGAGGACAGCCCCTACGAGCAGTACTTC.

The V and J genes are TRBV28 and TRBJ1-5; weak D call: TRBD1 (6 bases). The germline gives CDR1 MDHEN, CDR2 SYDVKM. Between the trimmed V and J ends, which lost 2 bases and 3 bases, there was a span of 11 bases. The CDR3 totals 15 residues. CDR3 amino acids: CASSLRDTYNQPQHF. The CDR3 DNA reads TGTGCCAGCAGTTTACGGGACACATACAATCAGCCCCAGCATTTT. The full variable domain, completed using reference TRBV28 and TRBJ1-5, is DVKVTQSSRYLVKRTGEKVFLECVQDMDHENMFWYRQDPGLGLRLIYFSYDVKMKEKGDIPEGYSVSREKKERFSLILESASTNQTSMYLCASSLRDTYNQPQHFGDGTRLSIL.

The V call is TRBV28, the J call TRBJ2-7, with 9 bases that match TRBD2. V gave up 6 bases and J gave up 2 bases; unmatched junction bases: 8. This CDR3 comprises 15 residues. Germline V lookup: CDR1 MDHEN, CDR2 SYDVKM. The CDR3 is CASRPLAGIPYEQYF. Here the CDR3 DNA reads TGTGCCAGCAGGCCGCTAGCGGGGATCCCCTACGAGCAGTACTTC.

A word on this clone: Other DNA sequences in this specimen translate into the identical CDR3. This rearrangement joins TRBV5-1 to TRBJ1-5, with 7 bases identical to TRBD1. The germline CDR1 and CDR2 sequences are SGHRS and YFSETQ. The CDR3 length is 15 residues. After removal of 0 bases from V and 2 bases from J, the junction contained 2 bases not matched to a gene. The CDR3 region is CASSLDGQGNQPQHF. The CDR3 DNA reads TGCGCCAGCAGCTTGGACGGACAGGGCAATCAGCCCCAGCATTTT.